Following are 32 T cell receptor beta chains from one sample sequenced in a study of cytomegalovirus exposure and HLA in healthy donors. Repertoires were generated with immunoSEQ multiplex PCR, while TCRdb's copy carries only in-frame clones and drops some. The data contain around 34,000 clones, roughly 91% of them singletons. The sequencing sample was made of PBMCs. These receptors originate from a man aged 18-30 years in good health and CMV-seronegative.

DNA for the CDR3: TGTGCCAGTATTAGTTGGACAGATACGCAGTATTTT. This encodes CASISWTDTQYF. The chain joins TRBV19 to TRBJ2-3; D is undetermined. The CDR3 runs to 12 residues. Germline V CDR1 and CDR2: LNHDA, SQIVND (reference sequence). The germline V and J ends were trimmed by 7 bases and 3 bases, with 8 bases remaining between them.

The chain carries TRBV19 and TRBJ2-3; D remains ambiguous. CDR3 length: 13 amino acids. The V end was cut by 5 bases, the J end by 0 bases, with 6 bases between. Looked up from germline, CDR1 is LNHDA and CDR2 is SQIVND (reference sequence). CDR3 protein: CASSVLSTDTQYF. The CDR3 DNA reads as TGTGCCAGTAGTGTCCTGAGCACAGATACGCAGTATTTT.

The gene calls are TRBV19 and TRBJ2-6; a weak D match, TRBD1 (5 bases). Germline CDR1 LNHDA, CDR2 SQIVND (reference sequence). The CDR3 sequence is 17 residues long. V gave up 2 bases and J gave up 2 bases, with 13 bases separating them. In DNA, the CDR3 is TGTGCCAGTAGTATATCGGCCCAGGGCACTGGGGCCAACGTCCTGACTTTC. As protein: CASSISAQGTGANVLTF.

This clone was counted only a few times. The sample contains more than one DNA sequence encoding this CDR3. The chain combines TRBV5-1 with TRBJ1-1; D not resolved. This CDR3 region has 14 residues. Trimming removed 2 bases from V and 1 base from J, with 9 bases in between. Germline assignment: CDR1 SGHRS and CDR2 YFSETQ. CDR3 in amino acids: CASSLQTGNTEAFF. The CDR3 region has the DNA TGCGCCAGCAGCTTACAAACGGGGAACACTGAAGCTTTCTTT.

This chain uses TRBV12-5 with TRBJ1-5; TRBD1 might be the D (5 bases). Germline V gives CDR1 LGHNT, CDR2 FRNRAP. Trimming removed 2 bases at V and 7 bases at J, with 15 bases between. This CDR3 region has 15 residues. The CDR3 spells CASGLMVGPVQPQHF. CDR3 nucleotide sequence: TGTGCTAGTGGTTTGATGGTGGGGCCCGTACAGCCCCAGCATTTT. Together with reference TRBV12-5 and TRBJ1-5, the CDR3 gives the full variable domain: DARVTQTPRHKVTEMGQEVTMRCQPILGHNTVFWYRQTMMQGLELLAYFRNRAPLDDSGMPKDRFSAEMPDATLATLKIQPSEPRDSAVYFCASGLMVGPVQPQHFGDGTRLSIL.

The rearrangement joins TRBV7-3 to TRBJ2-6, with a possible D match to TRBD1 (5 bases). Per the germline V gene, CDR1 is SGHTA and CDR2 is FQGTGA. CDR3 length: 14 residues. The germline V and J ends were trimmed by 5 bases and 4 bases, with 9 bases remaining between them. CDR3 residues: CASSPRGGANVLTF. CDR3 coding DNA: TGTGCCAGCAGCCCAAGGGGAGGGGCCAACGTCCTGACTTTC. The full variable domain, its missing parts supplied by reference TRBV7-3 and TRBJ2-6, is GAGVSQTPSNKVTEKGKYVELRCDPISGHTALYWYRQSLGQGPEFLIYFQGTGAADDSGLPNDRFFAVRPEGSVSTLKIQRTERGDSAVYLCASSPRGGANVLTFGAGSRLTVL.

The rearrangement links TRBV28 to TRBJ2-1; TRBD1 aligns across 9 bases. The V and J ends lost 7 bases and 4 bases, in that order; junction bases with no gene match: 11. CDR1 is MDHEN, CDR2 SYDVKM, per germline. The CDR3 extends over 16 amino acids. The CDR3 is CASNTLGTGIYNEQFF. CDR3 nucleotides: TGTGCCAGCAACACCTTGGGGACAGGGATTTACAATGAGCAGTTCTTC.

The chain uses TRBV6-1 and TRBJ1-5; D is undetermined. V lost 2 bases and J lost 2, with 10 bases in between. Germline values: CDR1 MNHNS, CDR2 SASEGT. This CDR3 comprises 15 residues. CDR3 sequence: CASSERLGGNQPQHF. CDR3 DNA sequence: TGTGCCAGCAGTGAAAGGTTGGGAGGCAATCAGCCCCAGCATTTT.

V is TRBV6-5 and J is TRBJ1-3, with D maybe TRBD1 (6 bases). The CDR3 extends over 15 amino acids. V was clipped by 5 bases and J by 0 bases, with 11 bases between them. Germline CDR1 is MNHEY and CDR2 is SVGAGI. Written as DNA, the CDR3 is TGTGCCAGCAGTCACGGACAGACCTCTGGAAACACCATATATTTT. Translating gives CASSHGQTSGNTIYF.

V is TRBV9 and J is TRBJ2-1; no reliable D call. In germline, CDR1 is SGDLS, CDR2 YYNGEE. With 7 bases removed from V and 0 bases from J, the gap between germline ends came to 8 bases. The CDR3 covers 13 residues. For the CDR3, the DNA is TGTGCCAGCGGAGTAAGCTCCTACAATGAGCAGTTCTTC. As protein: CASGVSSYNEQFF.

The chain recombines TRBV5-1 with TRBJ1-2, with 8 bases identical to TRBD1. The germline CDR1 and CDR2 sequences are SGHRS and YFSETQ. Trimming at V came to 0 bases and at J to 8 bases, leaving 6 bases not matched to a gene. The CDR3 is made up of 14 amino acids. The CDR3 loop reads CASSLGQGAMGYTF. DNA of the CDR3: TGCGCCAGCAGCTTGGGGCAGGGGGCAATGGGCTACACCTTC.

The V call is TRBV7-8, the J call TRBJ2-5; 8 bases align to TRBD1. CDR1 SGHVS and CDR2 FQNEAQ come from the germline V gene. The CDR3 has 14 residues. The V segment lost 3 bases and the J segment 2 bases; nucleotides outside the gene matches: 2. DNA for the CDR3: TGTGCCAGCAGCTTTACAGGGGGTCAAGAGACCCAGTACTTC. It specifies CASSFTGGQETQYF.

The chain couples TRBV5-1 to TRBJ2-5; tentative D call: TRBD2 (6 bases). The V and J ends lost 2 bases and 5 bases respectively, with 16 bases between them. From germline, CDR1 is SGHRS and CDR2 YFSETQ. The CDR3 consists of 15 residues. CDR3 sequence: CASSFRGRQEETQYF. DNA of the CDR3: TGCGCCAGCAGCTTTCGGGGGAGGCAGGAGGAGACCCAGTACTTC. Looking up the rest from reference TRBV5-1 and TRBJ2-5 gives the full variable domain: KAGVTQTPRYLIKTRGQQVTLSCSPISGHRSVSWYQQTPGQGLQFLFEYFSETQRNKGNFPGRFSGRQFSNSRSEMNVSTLELGDSALYLCASSFRGRQEETQYFGPGTRLLVL.

The CDR3 loop is CASSLVTSGSNEQFF. CDR3 in DNA: TGCGCCAGCAGCTTGGTGACTAGCGGGAGCAATGAGCAGTTCTTC. The V gene is TRBV5-1, the J gene TRBJ2-1; the match to TRBD2 covers 12 bases. This CDR3 is built from 15 residues. CDR1 SGHRS and CDR2 YFSETQ come from the germline V gene. The ends lost 0 bases at V and 6 bases at J; junction bases unmatched: 1.

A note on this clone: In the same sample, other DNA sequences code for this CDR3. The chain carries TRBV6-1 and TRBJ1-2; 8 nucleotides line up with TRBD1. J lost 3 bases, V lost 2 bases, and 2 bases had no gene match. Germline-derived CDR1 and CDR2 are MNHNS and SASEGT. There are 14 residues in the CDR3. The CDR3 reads CASSEQQGDYGYTF. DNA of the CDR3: TGTGCCAGCAGTGAACAACAGGGGGACTATGGCTACACCTTC.

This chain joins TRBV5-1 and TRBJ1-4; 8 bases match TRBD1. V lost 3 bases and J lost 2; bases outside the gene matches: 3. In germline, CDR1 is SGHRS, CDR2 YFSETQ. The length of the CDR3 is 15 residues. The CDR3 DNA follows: TGCGCCAGCAGCTCAGGGGGCGGGACTAATGAAAAACTGTTTTTT. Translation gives CASSSGGGTNEKLFF.

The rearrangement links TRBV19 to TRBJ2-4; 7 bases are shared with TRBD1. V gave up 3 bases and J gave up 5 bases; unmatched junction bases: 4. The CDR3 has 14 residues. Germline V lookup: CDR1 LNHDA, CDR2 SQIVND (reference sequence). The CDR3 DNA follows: TGTGCCAGTAGTATTCGGACAGGTCAAAACATTCAGTACTTC. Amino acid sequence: CASSIRTGQNIQYF.

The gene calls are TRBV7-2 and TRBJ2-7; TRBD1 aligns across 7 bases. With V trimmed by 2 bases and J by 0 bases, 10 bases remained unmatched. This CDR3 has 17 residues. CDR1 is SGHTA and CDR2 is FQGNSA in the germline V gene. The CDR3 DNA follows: TGTGCCAGCAGCTTAAGGACAGGTGAAGTGACCTCCTACGAGCAGTACTTC. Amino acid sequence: CASSLRTGEVTSYEQYF.

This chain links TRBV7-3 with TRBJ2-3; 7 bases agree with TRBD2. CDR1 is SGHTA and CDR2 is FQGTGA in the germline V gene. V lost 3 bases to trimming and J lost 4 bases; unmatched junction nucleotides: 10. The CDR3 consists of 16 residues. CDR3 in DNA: TGTGCCAGCAGCTTGACTAGCCCCTCGGGATCAGATACGCAGTATTTT. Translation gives CASSLTSPSGSDTQYF.

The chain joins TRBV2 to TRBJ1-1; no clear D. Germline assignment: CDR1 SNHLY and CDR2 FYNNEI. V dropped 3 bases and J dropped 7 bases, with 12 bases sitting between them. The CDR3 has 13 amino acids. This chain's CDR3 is CASSDRSGNEAFF. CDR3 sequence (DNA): TGTGCCAGCAGTGACAGGAGCGGGAATGAAGCTTTCTTT.

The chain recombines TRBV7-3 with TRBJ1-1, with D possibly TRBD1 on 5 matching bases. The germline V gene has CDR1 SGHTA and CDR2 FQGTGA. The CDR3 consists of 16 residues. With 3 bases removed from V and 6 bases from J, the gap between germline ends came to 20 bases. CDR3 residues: CASSFFGGDGGSEAFF. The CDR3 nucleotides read TGTGCCAGCAGCTTTTTTGGCGGGGACGGAGGATCTGAAGCTTTCTTT.

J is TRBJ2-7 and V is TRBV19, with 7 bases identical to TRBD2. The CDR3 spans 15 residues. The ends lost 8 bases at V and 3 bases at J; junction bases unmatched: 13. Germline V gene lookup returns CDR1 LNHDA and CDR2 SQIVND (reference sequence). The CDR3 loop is CASSPGGMGLYEQYF. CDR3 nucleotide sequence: TGTGCCAGTTCCCCGGGGGGTATGGGCCTCTACGAGCAGTACTTC. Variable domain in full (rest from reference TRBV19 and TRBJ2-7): DGGITQSPKYLFRKEGQNVTLSCEQNLNHDAMYWYRQDPGQGLRLIYYSQIVNDFQKGDIAEGYSVSREKKESFPLTVTSAQKNPTAFYLCASSPGGMGLYEQYFGPGTRLTVT.

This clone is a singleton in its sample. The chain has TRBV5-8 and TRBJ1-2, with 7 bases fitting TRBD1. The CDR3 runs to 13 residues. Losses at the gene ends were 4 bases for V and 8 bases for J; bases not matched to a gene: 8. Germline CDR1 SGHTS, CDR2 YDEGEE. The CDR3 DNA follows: TGTGCCAGCAGCCGCCGGGACAGAAGCGGCTACACCTTC. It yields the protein CASSRRDRSGYTF.

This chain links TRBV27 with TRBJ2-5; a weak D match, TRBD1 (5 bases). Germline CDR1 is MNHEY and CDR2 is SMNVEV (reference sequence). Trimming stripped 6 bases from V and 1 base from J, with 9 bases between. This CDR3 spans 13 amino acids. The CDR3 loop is CASRVGLQETQYF. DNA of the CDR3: TGTGCCAGCAGGGTGGGGCTCCAAGAGACCCAGTACTTC.

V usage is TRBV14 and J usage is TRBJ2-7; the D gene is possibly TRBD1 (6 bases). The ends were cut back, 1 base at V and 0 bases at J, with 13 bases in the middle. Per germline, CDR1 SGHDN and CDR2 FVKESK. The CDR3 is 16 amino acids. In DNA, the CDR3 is TGTGCCAGCAGCCAAGCCGGGACACCTCGCTCCTACGAGCAGTACTTC. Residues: CASSQAGTPRSYEQYF.

The CDR3 DNA reads TGCGCCAGCAGCCAAGACCCCTCGAATGAAAAACTGTTTTTT. Its protein product is CASSQDPSNEKLFF. The chain links TRBV4-1 to TRBJ1-4; D gene ambiguous. This CDR3 has 14 residues. V dropped 0 bases and J dropped 5 bases, with 7 bases sitting between them. Germline CDR1 is MGHRA and CDR2 is YSYEKL.

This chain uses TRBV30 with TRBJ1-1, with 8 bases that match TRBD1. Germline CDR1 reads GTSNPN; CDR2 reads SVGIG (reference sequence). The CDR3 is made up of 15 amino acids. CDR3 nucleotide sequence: TGTGCTTTCCTCTTCGGCAGGGGGCTGAACACTGAAGCTTTCTTT. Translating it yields CAFLFGRGLNTEAFF.

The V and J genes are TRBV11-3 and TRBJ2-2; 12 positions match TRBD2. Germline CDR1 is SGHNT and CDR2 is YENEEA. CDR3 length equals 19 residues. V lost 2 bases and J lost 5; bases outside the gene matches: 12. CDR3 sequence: CASSLRPASGGARTGELFF. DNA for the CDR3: TGTGCCAGCAGCTTAAGGCCGGCTAGCGGGGGGGCCCGGACCGGGGAGCTGTTTTTT. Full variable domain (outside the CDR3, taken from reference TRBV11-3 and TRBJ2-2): EAGVVQSPRYKIIEKKQPVAFWCNPISGHNTLYWYLQNLGQGPELLIRYENEEAVDDSQLPKDRFSAERLKGVDSTLKIQPAELGDSAVYLCASSLRPASGGARTGELFFGEGSRLTVL.

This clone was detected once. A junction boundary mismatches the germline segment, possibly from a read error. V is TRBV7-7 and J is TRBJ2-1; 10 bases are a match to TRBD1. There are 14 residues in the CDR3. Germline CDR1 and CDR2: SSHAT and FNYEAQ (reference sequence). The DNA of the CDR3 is TGTGCTAGCAGCTCCCGGGACAGGGGTGATGAGCAGTTCTTC. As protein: CASSSRDRGDEQFF.

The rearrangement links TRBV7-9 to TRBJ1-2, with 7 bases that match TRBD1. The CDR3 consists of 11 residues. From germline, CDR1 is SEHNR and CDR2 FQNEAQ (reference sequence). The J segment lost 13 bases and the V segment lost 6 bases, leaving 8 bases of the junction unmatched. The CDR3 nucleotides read TGTGCCAGCAGGGATCTGACAGGGTTCACCTTC. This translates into CASRDLTGFTF.

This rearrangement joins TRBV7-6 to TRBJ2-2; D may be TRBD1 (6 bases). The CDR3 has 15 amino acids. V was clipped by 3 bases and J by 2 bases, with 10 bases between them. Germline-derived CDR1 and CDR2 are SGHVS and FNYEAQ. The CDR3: CASSFGTFNTGELFF. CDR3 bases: TGTGCCAGCAGCTTCGGGACATTCAACACCGGGGAGCTGTTTTTT.

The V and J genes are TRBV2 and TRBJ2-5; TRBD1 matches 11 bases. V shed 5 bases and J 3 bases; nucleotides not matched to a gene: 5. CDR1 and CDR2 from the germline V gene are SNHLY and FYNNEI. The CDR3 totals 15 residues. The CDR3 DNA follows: TGTGCCAGCAGTCCCCGGACAGGGGGCGAAGAGACCCAGTACTTC. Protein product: CASSPRTGGEETQYF.